This TCR beta chain stems from a study of PD-1 blockade in classical Hodgkin lymphoma. Turning to the study itself: Intravenous delivery of nivolumab at 3 mg/kg to patients occurred every 2 weeks.

The CDR3 is made up of 16 amino acids. Trimming removed 3 bases from V and 1 base from J; junction bases left unmatched: 7. CDR1 SGDLS and CDR2 YYNGEE come from the germline V gene. All patients relapsed after autologous stem cell transplantation, and brentuximab vedotin exposure varied. The data were produced by immunoSEQ multiplex PCR, yet TCRdb's version contains in-frame clones alone and is incomplete. The table includes over 11,000 clones, about 73% detected once. About this clone: Its antigen is still unknown.

General observations from the study: Newly diagnosed and completely responding patients shared comparable baseline diversity.

This TCR derives from a human donor with classical Hodgkin lymphoma. The sample consisted of peripheral blood mononuclear cells (PBMCs), taken before the second cycle of nivolumab. The chain is built from TRBV9 and TRBJ2-3; TRBD2 agrees at 8 bases. In DNA, the CDR3 is TGTGCCAGCAGCGCCTTAGGTAGCGGGGGCACAGATACGCAGTATTTT. This sequence encodes CASSALGSGGTDTQYF.